The 9 T cell receptor beta chains given below trace back to one sample, sequenced in a study of early T cells in non-severe SARS-CoV-2 infection. TCRdb recomputed calls from the 5' RACE reads with MiXCR, one row per CDR3 protein. The sample holds more than 80,000 distinct CDR3 sequences, about 15% seen once. Sequencing used whole blood. The receptor source for this set is an adult who was a healthcare worker with PCR-confirmed SARS-CoV-2 infection or an uninfected control (not recorded which).

The rearrangement links TRBV7-8 to TRBJ1-5; a possible D gene is TRBD1 (6 bases). This CDR3 region has 14 residues. Trimming took off 5 bases at V and 9 bases at J, with 17 bases between the two ends. Germline assignment: CDR1 SGHVS and CDR2 FQNEAQ. The CDR3 coding sequence is TGTGCCAGCAGCCTATACCGACAGGAATGGCCCCAGCATTTT. It yields the protein CASSLYRQEWPQHF.

This clonotype was counted only a few times. The J gene is TRBJ2-2, the V gene TRBV5-6; possible D gene TRBD2, 8 bases. The CDR3 has 18 residues. Trimming cost V 4 bases and J 0 bases, with 19 bases left between them. CDR1 and CDR2 (germline): SGHDT, YYEEEE. The CDR3 protein is CASSLRDRLASNTGELFF. The CDR3 coding sequence is TGTGCCAGCAGCCTCCGGGACAGACTAGCGTCGAACACCGGGGAGCTGTTTTTT.

The V call is TRBV14, the J call TRBJ2-1; D gene uncertain. The V end lost 2 bases, the J end lost 12 bases, and 14 bases lay between the germline ends. The CDR3 runs 13 residues. The germline V gene has CDR1 SGHDN and CDR2 FVKESK. For the CDR3, the DNA is TGTGCCAGCAGCCAACCCGGGCCGCTCGGGCAGTTCTTC. It encodes CASSQPGPLGQFF.

The chain combines TRBV29-1 with TRBJ1-4; 8 bases fit TRBD1. CDR1 is SQVTM and CDR2 is ANQGSEA in the germline V gene. CDR3 length equals 16 residues. V lost 6 bases, J lost 0 bases, and 9 bases stayed unmatched. The CDR3 coding sequence is TGCAGCGTGGGCACAGGGGGAGTAGCAACTAATGAAAAACTGTTTTTT. It codes for CSVGTGGVATNEKLFF.

The CDR3 sequence: CASSIYRGREQYF. DNA for the CDR3: TGTGCCAGCAGTATATACAGGGGGCGGGAGCAGTACTTC. V usage is TRBV12-3 or TRBV12-4 and J usage is TRBJ2-7, with TRBD1 identical over 9 bases. The junction had 6 bases not matched to a gene; V was cut back by 5 bases and J by 7 bases. The CDR3 contains 13 residues.

The chain employs TRBV7-6 and TRBJ1-1; a possible D gene is TRBD1 (6 bases). This CDR3 has 15 amino acids. Germline-derived CDR1 and CDR2 are SGHVS and FNYEAQ. The V and J ends lost 1 base and 5 bases respectively, with 14 bases between them. CDR3 DNA: TGTGCCAGCAGCTTAGGGGTGGACAGTCTAACTGAAGCTTTCTTT. This sequence encodes CASSLGVDSLTEAFF.

This clonotype appeared once. A read error may account for a junction end that differs from germline. The V gene is TRBV7-6, the J gene TRBJ1-4, with D possibly matching TRBD1 (6 bases). Per germline, CDR1 SGHVS and CDR2 FNYEAQ. The CDR3 is 15 amino acids. CDR3 region: CASSLLGAANEKLSF. The CDR3 bases are TGTGCCAGCAGCTTATTGGGGGCGGCTAATGAAAAACTGTCTTTT. The entire variable domain, with the rest obtained from reference TRBV7-6 and TRBJ1-4, is as follows: GAGVSQSPRYKVTKRGQDVALRCDPISGHVSLYWYRQALGQGPEFLTYFNYEAQQDKSGLPNDRFSAERPEGSISTLTIQRTEQRDSAMYRCASSLLGAANEKLSFGSGTQLSVL.

This clonotype was counted ten times or more. The chain couples TRBV29-1 to TRBJ1-2, with 7 bases fitting TRBD1. Germline V gene sequence: CDR1 SQVTM, CDR2 ANQGSEA. This CDR3 is built from 13 residues. Trimming took 0 bases from V and 10 from J; bases not matched to a gene: 8. This chain's CDR3 is CSVEDTGQTFYTF. The DNA for the CDR3 is TGCAGCGTTGAAGATACGGGACAGACGTTCTACACCTTC.

This rearrangement joins TRBV7-6 to TRBJ2-7, with 9 bases lining up with TRBD1. V shed 8 bases, J shed 5 bases, and the junction held 10 bases outside the gene matches. The CDR3 is 14 residues long. The germline V gene has CDR1 SGHVS and CDR2 FNYEAQ. This chain's CDR3 is CASSLRQGVDEQYF. CDR3 DNA: TGTGCCAGCTCCTTGAGACAGGGGGTCGACGAGCAGTACTTC.